This TCR beta chain was retrieved from a study of CD8+ T cells in alopecia areata (dated by TCRdb to the late 2010s). Regarding the study in general: The study used high-throughput TCRbeta sequencing to examine T cell clonal expansion in alopecia areata, in both the C3H/HeJ mouse model and human patients. In humans, TCRbeta sequencing was performed on scalp tissue and on sorted CD4+ and CD8+ peripheral blood T cells from healthy controls and from patients with patchy or totalis/universalis alopecia areata. Scalp clonality was compared across normal scalp (n=4), patchy alopecia areata scalp (n=8), and alopecia totalis/universalis scalp (n=8). RNA was extracted with the PAXgene miRNA kit for fixed scalp, the miRNeasy kit for PBMCs, and the RNeasy kit for mouse skin. Amplification of TCRbeta CDR3 regions was done by immunoSEQ multiplex PCR using 35 Vbeta forward primers and 13 Jbeta reverse primers.

The germline ends are 15 bases apart after V is trimmed by 2 bases and J by 2 bases. Reading the germline V gene gives CDR1 SGHVS and CDR2 FQNEAQ. The CDR3 sequence holds 16 residues, the cysteine and phenylalanine included. CDR3 DNA only is kept here, 48 bases in frame from base 1. About this clone: It lacks a known antigen. No clone much larger than this one lies a single base away; base qualities are absent.

Broad study findings and their caveats: TCR sequences shared between patients were less clear than in mice, possibly partly because of HLA diversity in the patient population. Compared with normal scalp, lesional scalp had higher clonality and more expanded CD8+ clones, particularly in alopecia totalis/universalis, a pattern that suggests antigenic drive. Unlike mouse skin, which is dominated by gammadelta T cells, normal human skin has resident alphabeta T cells that are also sequenced, and this complicates analysis of the scalp TCR repertoire.

The method was the immunoSEQ multiplex PCR assay. RNA was extracted from all samples and reverse transcribed into cDNA as template for TCR sequencing. SuperScript III was used for first-strand cDNA synthesis, primed with a 2:1 mix of oligo-dT and random hexamers. A synthetic immune receptor repertoire was used to assess amplification bias, and residual bias was removed computationally. In the source study's methods: Raw reads were preprocessed to remove errors, and CDR3 was defined according to IMGT conventions as the region from the conserved cysteine to phenylalanine. To get clonality, Shannon entropy was normalized by log2 of the number of productive unique TCRs and the result was subtracted from 1. Scalp TCRbeta sequences were cross-referenced with sorted blood CD4 and CD8 repertoires so that the CD4 or CD8 identity of scalp clones could be inferred. Sourced from immuneACCESS, this table was stored by TCRdb with only in-frame sequences that have V and J called. A share of the clones is absent; for the studies checked, an unresolved V gene accounts for under half, and the remainder has no known explanation. V, J and clone size derive from that table, while D and trimming were established from the DNA sequence. The sample table holds about 110,000 clones, of which 45% to 60% were seen once. The top ten clonotypes cover roughly 25% of the sample.

Peripheral blood and lesional scalp punch biopsies were obtained from patients with alopecia areata. PBMCs were separated by density centrifugation and stained for CD3, CD4 and CD8, after which CD4+ and CD8+ T cells were sorted on a FACSAria. As part of a multicenter biomarker study, untreated alopecia areata patients were recruited. In a handful of patients from the biomarker study, blood CD8+ T cells were sorted further into NKG2D-low and NKG2D-high fractions. This sequence uses TRBV7-8 and TRBJ2-5; tentative D gene TRBD1, with 5 bases matching. The specimen sequenced was NKG2D-low CD8+ T cells sorted from blood. Taken with the paper, the label for cell subset or site translates to: sorted CD8+ NKG2D-low blood T cells. This receptor was obtained from a human donor with alopecia areata. The DNA is as follows: TGTGCCAGCAGCTTAAGGGGAACGCGATCGCAAGAGACCCAGTACTTC. This yields the protein CASSLRGTRSQETQYF.